This TCR beta chain stems from a study of PD-1 blockade in classical Hodgkin lymphoma. Patients all relapsed after autologous stem cell transplantation, and there was variation in brentuximab vedotin exposure. Best responses were complete response, partial response or progressive disease. Of note for this clone: Its antigen is not identified.

Notes on the study in general: In newly diagnosed patients, baseline TCR diversity was reportedly below that of healthy donors. Complete responders entered with baseline diversity on par with newly diagnosed patients, the results showed. Patients excluded were those beginning nivolumab under 1 year after ASCT.

This table comes from immunoSEQ multiplex PCR, and its TCRdb copy is limited to in-frame clones, with some not included. The sample lists approximately 90,000 clones, around 90% occurring once. The sequenced sample was peripheral blood mononuclear cells (PBMCs), obtained before the second cycle of nivolumab. This TCR came from a human donor with classical Hodgkin lymphoma.

The CDR3, as DNA: TGTGCCACCAGCAGAAATTACAGGGAGCAGTACTTC. Its translation is CATSRNYREQYF. V gene TRBV15 combines with J gene TRBJ2-7, with D possibly matching TRBD1 (5 bases). The CDR3 covers 12 residues. The V gene's germline CDR1 is LNHNV and CDR2 YYDKDF (reference sequence). V was shortened by 2 bases and J by 7 bases, with 9 bases between the two germline ends.